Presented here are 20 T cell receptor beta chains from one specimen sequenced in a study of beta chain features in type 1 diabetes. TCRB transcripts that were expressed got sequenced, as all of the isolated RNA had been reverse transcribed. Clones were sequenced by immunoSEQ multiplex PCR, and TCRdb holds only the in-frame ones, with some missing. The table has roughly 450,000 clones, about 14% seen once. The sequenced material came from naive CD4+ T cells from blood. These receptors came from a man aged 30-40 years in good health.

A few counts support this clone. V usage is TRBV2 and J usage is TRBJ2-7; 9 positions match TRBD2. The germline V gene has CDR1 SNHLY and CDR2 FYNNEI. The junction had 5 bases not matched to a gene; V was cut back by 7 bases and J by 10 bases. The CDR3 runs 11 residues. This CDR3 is CASKASGIQYV. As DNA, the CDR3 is TGTGCCAGCAAGGCTAGCGGGATACAGTACGTC.

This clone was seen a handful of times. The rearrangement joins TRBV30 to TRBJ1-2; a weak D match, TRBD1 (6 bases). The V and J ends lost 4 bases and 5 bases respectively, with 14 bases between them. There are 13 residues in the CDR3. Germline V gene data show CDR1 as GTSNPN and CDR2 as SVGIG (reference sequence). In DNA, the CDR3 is TGTGCCTGGACGGCAGGGGCCGGGTATGGCTACACCTTC. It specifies CAWTAGAGYGYTF.

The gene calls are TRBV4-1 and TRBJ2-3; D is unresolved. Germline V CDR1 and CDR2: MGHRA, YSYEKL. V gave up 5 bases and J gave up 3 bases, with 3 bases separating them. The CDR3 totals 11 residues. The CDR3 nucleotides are TGCGCCAGCAGCAAAACAGATACGCAGTATTTT. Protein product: CASSKTDTQYF.

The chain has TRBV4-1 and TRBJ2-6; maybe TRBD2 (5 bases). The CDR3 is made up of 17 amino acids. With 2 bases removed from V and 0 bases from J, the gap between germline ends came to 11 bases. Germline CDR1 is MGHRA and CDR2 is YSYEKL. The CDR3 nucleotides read TGCGCCAGCAGCCAACTCCAGCGGAACTCTGGGGCCAACGTCCTGACTTTC. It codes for CASSQLQRNSGANVLTF.

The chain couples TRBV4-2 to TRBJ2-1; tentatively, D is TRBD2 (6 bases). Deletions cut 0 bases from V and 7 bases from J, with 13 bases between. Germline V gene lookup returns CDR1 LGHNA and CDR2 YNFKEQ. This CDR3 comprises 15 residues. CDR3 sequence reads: CASSQDRRARNEQFF. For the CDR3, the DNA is TGTGCCAGCAGCCAAGATCGGAGGGCGCGGAATGAGCAGTTCTTC.

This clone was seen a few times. CDR3 loop: CASSVAGRTYEQYF. DNA of the CDR3: TGTGCCAGCAGCGTAGCCGGACGGACCTACGAGCAGTACTTC. This sequence joins TRBV9 and TRBJ2-7; D gene uncertain. Germline V gene data show CDR1 as SGDLS and CDR2 as YYNGEE. V lost 0 bases and J 2 bases, leaving 9 bases between the germline ends. CDR3 length equals 14 residues.

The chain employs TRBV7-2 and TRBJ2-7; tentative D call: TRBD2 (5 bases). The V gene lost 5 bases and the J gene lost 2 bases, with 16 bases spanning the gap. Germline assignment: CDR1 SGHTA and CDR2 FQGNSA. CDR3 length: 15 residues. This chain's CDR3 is CASSVGGSPTYEQYV. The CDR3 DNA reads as TGTGCCAGCAGCGTAGGTGGGAGCCCTACCTACGAGCAGTACGTC.

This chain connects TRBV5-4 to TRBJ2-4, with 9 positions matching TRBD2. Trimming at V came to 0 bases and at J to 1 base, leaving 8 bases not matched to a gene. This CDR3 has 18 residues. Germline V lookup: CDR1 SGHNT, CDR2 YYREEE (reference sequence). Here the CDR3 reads CASSLALAGAGAKNIQYF. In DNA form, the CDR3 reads TGTGCCAGCAGCTTGGCGTTAGCGGGAGCCGGGGCCAAAAACATTCAGTACTTC.

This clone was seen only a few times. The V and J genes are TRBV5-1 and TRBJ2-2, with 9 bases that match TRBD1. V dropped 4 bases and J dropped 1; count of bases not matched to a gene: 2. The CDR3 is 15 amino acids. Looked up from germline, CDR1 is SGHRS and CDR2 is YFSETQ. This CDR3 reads CASSETGGNTGELFF. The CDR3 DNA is TGCGCCAGCAGCGAGACAGGGGGGAACACCGGGGAGCTGTTTTTT. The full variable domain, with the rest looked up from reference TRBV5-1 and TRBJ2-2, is KAGVTQTPRYLIKTRGQQVTLSCSPISGHRSVSWYQQTPGQGLQFLFEYFSETQRNKGNFPGRFSGRQFSNSRSEMNVSTLELGDSALYLCASSETGGNTGELFFGEGSRLTVL.

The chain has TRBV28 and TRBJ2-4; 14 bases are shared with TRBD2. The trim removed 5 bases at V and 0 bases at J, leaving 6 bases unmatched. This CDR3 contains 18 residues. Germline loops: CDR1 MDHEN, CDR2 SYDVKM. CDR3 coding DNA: TGTGCCAGCAGTAAAGGGACTAGCGGGGGTCTAGCCAAAAACATTCAGTACTTC. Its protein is CASSKGTSGGLAKNIQYF.

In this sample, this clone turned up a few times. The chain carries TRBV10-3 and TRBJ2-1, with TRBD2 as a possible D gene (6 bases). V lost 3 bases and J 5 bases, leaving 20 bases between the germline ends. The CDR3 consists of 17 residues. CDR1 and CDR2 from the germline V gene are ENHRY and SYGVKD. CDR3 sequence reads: CAISELGLNSPHNEQFF. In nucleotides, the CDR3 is TGTGCCATCAGTGAACTTGGACTAAACAGCCCCCACAATGAGCAGTTCTTC.

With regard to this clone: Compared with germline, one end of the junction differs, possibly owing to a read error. The CDR3 reads CIVEVAPGQVNYGYTF. DNA for the CDR3: TGCATCGTTGAAGTAGCCCCGGGACAGGTTAACTATGGCTACACCTTC. The chain uses TRBV29-1 and TRBJ1-2; 8 bases are a match to TRBD1. Germline CDR1 SQVTM, CDR2 ANQGSEA. The CDR3 runs to 16 residues. The full variable domain, in which reference TRBV29-1 and TRBJ1-2 provide the parts outside the CDR3, is SAVISQKPSRDICQRGTSLTIQCQVDSQVTMMFWYRQQPGQSLTLIATANQGSEATYESGFVIDKFPISRPNLTFSTLTVSNMSPEDSSIYLCIVEVAPGQVNYGYTFGSGTRLTVV.

The DNA for the CDR3 is TGTGCCAGCAGCCCCGGAGCAGCCTGGCAAGAGACCCAGTACTTC. Protein sequence: CASSPGAAWQETQYF. The rearrangement joins TRBV14 to TRBJ2-5, with D unresolved. This CDR3 region has 15 residues. The V end was cut by 4 bases, the J end by 2 bases, with 14 bases between. The germline V gene has CDR1 SGHDN and CDR2 FVKESK. The full variable domain, rest sourced from reference TRBV14 and TRBJ2-5, is EAGVTQFPSHSVIEKGQTVTLRCDPISGHDNLYWYRRVMGKEIKFLLHFVKESKQDESGMPNNRFLAERTGGTYSTLKVQPAELEDSGVYFCASSPGAAWQETQYFGPGTRLLVL.

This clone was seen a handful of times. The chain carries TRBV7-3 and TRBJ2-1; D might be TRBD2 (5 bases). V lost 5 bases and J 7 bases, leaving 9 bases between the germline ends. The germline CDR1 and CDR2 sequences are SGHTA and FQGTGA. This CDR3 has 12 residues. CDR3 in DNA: TGTGCCAGCAGCCTCTCGGGGAATGAGCAGTTCTTC. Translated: CASSLSGNEQFF.

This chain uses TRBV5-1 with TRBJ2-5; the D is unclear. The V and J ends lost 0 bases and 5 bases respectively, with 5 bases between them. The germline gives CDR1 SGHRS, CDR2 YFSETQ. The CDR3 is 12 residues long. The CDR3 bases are TGCGCCAGCAGCTTGGATTGGGAGACCCAGTACTTC. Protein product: CASSLDWETQYF.

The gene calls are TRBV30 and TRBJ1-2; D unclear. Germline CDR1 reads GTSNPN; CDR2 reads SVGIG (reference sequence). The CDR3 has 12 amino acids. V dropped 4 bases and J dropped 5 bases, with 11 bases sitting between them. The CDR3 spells CAWTQATYGYTF. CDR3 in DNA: TGTGCCTGGACCCAGGCGACGTATGGCTACACCTTC.

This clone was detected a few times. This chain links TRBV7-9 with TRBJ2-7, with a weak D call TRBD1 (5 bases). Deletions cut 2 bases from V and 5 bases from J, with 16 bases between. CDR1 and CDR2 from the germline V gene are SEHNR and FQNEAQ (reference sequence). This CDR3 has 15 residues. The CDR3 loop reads CASSLIWGGFHEQYV. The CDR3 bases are TGTGCCAGCAGCTTAATCTGGGGCGGCTTCCACGAGCAGTACGTC.

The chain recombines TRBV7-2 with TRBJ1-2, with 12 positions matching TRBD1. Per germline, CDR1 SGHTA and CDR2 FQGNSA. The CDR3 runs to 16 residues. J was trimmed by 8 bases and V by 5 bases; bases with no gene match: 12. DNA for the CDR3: TGTGCCAGCAGCCCTAAGCCGGGACAGGGGGCAATAGGCTACACCTTC. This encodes CASSPKPGQGAIGYTF.

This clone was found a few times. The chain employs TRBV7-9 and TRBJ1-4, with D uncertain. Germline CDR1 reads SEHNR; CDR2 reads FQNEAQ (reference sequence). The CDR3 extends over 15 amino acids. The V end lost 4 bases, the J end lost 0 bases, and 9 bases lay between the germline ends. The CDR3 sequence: CASSSDRSTNEKLFF. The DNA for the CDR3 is TGTGCCAGCAGCTCCGACCGCTCAACTAATGAAAAACTGTTTTTT.

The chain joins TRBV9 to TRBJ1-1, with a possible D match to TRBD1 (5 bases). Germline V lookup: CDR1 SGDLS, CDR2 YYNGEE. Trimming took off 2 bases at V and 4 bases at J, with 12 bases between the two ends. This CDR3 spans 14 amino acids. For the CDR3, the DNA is TGTGCCAGCAGCGTTGGGGGTTGGGGCACTGAAGCTTTCTTT. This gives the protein CASSVGGWGTEAFF.